This T cell receptor beta chain was recovered during a study of spatial heterogeneity in lung cancer. Time point specified: sample taken at primary tumor resection. Unsorted whole RNA samples from tumor, nontumor lung or frozen PBMC were sequenced. Trimming cost V 3 bases and J 2 bases; bases outside gene matches: 4. The CDR3 is 15 residues long. Each TCR cDNA molecule bore a unique molecular identifier. In TCRdb, the 5' RACE reads were re-called with MiXCR into one record per CDR3 protein. The repertoire includes roughly 18,000 distinct CDR3 sequences, approximately 9.5% of them detected once, and 20% to 25% sits in the top ten. This clonotype has a count of ten or more. Its antigen remains unknown. This beta chain represents an off-target read in a library built for alpha chains; its size is of limited meaning. Findings of the study overall: Among tumor T cells, estimated coverage was roughly 7% for alpha chains and around 14% for beta chains. Counts of expanded intratumoral alpha and beta TCRs tracked tumor mutation counts.

The sequencing here drew on lung tumor tissue, taken at surgery. The sequence derives from a female donor with early-stage non-small cell lung cancer. V and J are TRBV12-3 or TRBV12-4 and TRBJ2-3; 8 positions agree with TRBD2. CDR3: CASSFQRGFTDTQYF. CDR3 nucleotides: TGTGCCAGCAGTTTCCAGCGGGGGTTCACAGATACGCAGTATTTT.